One sample yielded the 24 T cell receptor beta chains listed below, sequenced in a study of blood T cell repertoires in COVID-19. TCRdb's copy holds only in-frame clones and misses some; the assay was immunoSEQ multiplex PCR. The table records about 130,000 clones, about 80% of them present only once. The specimen sequenced was PBMCs or T cells enriched from blood (not recorded which). These receptors all stem from a man in his fifties who had recovered from COVID-19.

V gene TRBV9 combines with J gene TRBJ1-2, with a tentative D call TRBD1 (6 bases). Germline CDR1 and CDR2: SGDLS and YYNGEE. The CDR3 consists of 15 residues. V dropped 0 bases and J dropped 4 bases, with 13 bases sitting between them. CDR3 in DNA: TGTGCCAGCAGCGTAGACCACAGGGTGACCTATGGCTACACCTTC. Protein: CASSVDHRVTYGYTF.

This chain uses TRBV5-4 with TRBJ2-1; 13 positions agree with TRBD2. The CDR3 is 15 residues long. The ends lost 6 bases at V and 3 bases at J; junction bases unmatched: 3. Germline V gene lookup returns CDR1 SGHNT and CDR2 YYREEE (reference sequence). In DNA, the CDR3 is TGTGCCAGCACCCGACTAGCGGGGGGCTACAATGAGCAGTTCTTC. It yields the protein CASTRLAGGYNEQFF.

The genes are TRBV11-1 and TRBJ1-6; D gene uncertain. Trimming removed 1 base at V and 3 bases at J, with 7 bases between. This CDR3 comprises 15 residues. The germline CDR1 and CDR2 sequences are SGHAT and FQDESV (reference sequence). DNA for the CDR3: TGTGCCAGCAGCTTAGAACAGAACTATAATTCACCCCTCCACTTT. Protein product: CASSLEQNYNSPLHF.

V usage is TRBV6-5 and J usage is TRBJ2-7; 7 bases are shared with TRBD1. This CDR3 is built from 14 residues. Germline trimming cut 4 bases from V and 2 bases from J; bases unmatched to any gene: 5. Germline CDR1 reads MNHEY; CDR2 reads SVGAGI. CDR3 protein: CASSWRGGPYEQYF. The CDR3 DNA reads TGTGCCAGCAGTTGGAGAGGGGGCCCCTACGAGCAGTACTTC.

This rearrangement joins TRBV2 to TRBJ2-7, with TRBD1 matching 7 bases. Germline assignment: CDR1 SNHLY and CDR2 FYNNEI. With 5 bases clipped from V and 5 bases from J, the junction kept 9 bases outside the gene matches. The CDR3 contains 14 residues. CDR3 nucleotides: TGTGCCAGCAGTTCACAGACAGGGTACCACGAGCAGTACTTC. This translates into CASSSQTGYHEQYF.

At least ten counts were recorded for this clone. The chain couples TRBV30 to TRBJ1-6, with D uncertain. The germline V gene encodes CDR1 GTSNPN and CDR2 SVGIG (reference sequence). CDR3 length equals 16 residues. The V end was cut by 1 base, the J end by 7 bases, with 17 bases between. The CDR3 sequence is CAWSGGAGVGNSPLHF. The CDR3 DNA sequence: TGTGCCTGGAGTGGGGGAGCGGGAGTCGGAAATTCACCCCTCCACTTT.

The chain recombines TRBV27 with TRBJ1-5; no clear D. Trimming stripped 3 bases from V and 2 bases from J, with 8 bases between. The CDR3 length is 14 residues. CDR1 is MNHEY and CDR2 is SMNVEV in the germline V gene (reference sequence). As DNA, the CDR3 is TGTGCCAGCAGTTTCAGACGGGGCAATCAGCCCCAGCATTTT. Its translation: CASSFRRGNQPQHF.

This clone was found a few times. The chain combines TRBV11-3 with TRBJ2-2; 7 bases line up with TRBD2. J was trimmed by 5 bases and V by 5 bases; bases with no gene match: 8. Germline V gene data show CDR1 as SGHNT and CDR2 as YENEEA. This CDR3 region has 15 residues. In DNA, the CDR3 is TGTGCCAGCAGCCCAGGAGGGGAGGGGACCGGGGAGCTGTTTTTT. Amino acids: CASSPGGEGTGELFF.

The rearrangement joins TRBV29-1 to TRBJ1-2; TRBD1 aligns across 7 bases. Germline V CDR1 and CDR2: SQVTM, ANQGSEA. CDR3 length: 12 residues. Trimming took 7 bases from V and 5 from J; bases not matched to a gene: 7. The CDR3 loop reads CSADRDNYGYTF. The CDR3 DNA reads TGCAGCGCCGACAGGGATAATTATGGCTACACCTTC.

This clone has only one observation. The chain recombines TRBV4-1 with TRBJ2-7; TRBD2 matches at 8 bases. The CDR3 loop spans 15 amino acids. Germline V gives CDR1 MGHRA, CDR2 YSYEKL. The V and J ends lost 1 base and 1 base, in that order; junction bases with no gene match: 3. CDR3 nucleotide sequence: TGCGCCAGCAGCCAAGTGTTAGCGGGGTCCTACGAGCAGTACTTC. Translated: CASSQVLAGSYEQYF.

The J gene is TRBJ2-7, the V gene TRBV5-4; 9 bases are a match to TRBD1. This CDR3 region has 15 residues. From germline, CDR1 is SGHNT and CDR2 YYREEE (reference sequence). After removal of 4 bases from V and 4 bases from J, the junction contained 9 bases not matched to a gene. CDR3 sequence (DNA): TGTGCCAGCAGCCCCCTGACAGGGGGGATTTACGAGCAGTACTTC. Translation gives CASSPLTGGIYEQYF.

The rearrangement links TRBV19 to TRBJ2-7, with D tentatively TRBD2 (5 bases). The CDR3 loop spans 13 amino acids. V gave up 7 bases and J gave up 1 base, with 11 bases separating them. Germline V gene data show CDR1 as LNHDA and CDR2 as SQIVND (reference sequence). The CDR3 sequence is CASNPGESYEQYF. CDR3 sequence (DNA): TGTGCCAGTAATCCTGGGGAGTCCTACGAGCAGTACTTC.

V gene TRBV4-2 combines with J gene TRBJ1-2; D is possibly TRBD1 (6 bases). This CDR3 has 16 residues. V was shortened by 4 bases and J by 4 bases, with 19 bases between the two germline ends. Germline V lookup: CDR1 LGHNA, CDR2 YNFKEQ. DNA for the CDR3: TGTGCCAGCAGCCCGGCGGACAGCCGGACCACCTATGGCTACACCTTC. Translated, it gives CASSPADSRTTYGYTF.

The CDR3 loop reads CASSESTLNSPLHF. CDR3 in DNA: TGCGCCAGCAGTGAGTCAACTCTAAATTCACCCCTCCACTTT. The rearrangement joins TRBV10-1 to TRBJ1-6, with D unclear. The CDR3 totals 14 residues. V was cut by 0 bases and J by 7 bases, with 7 bases left in between. Germline assignment: CDR1 WNHNN and CDR2 SYGVQD (reference sequence).

This clone was recorded many times. In DNA form, the CDR3 reads TGTGCCAGCAGTTTAGGCCGAGCGGGGGGGACCTACGAGCAGTACTTC. Its protein is CASSLGRAGGTYEQYF. This chain links TRBV28 with TRBJ2-7; TRBD2 agrees at 10 bases. With 2 bases clipped from V and 2 bases from J, the junction kept 6 bases outside the gene matches. The CDR3 consists of 16 residues. Germline CDR1 reads MDHEN; CDR2 reads SYDVKM.

This clone came up once. V usage is TRBV25-1 and J usage is TRBJ1-6, with a weak D call TRBD1 (6 bases). This CDR3 comprises 14 residues. CDR1 and CDR2 from the germline V gene are MGHDK and SYGVNS. The V gene lost 4 bases and the J gene lost 10 bases, with 14 bases spanning the gap. The CDR3 loop reads CASSGGGVRSPLHF. The CDR3 nucleotides read TGTGCCAGCAGTGGAGGGGGGGTCAGGTCACCCCTCCACTTT.

The chain uses TRBV6-6 and TRBJ1-1, with 9 nucleotides matching TRBD1. CDR1 is MNHNY and CDR2 is SVGAGI in the germline V gene (reference sequence). Unmatched junction bases numbered 15, after V lost 6 bases and J lost 7 bases. This CDR3 spans 16 amino acids. In DNA form, the CDR3 reads TGTGCCAGCAGGGGTTGGACAGGGGACCGGAGTGGTGAAGCTTTCTTT. Translated, it gives CASRGWTGDRSGEAFF.

The chain is built from TRBV4-3 and TRBJ2-6; 14 nucleotides agree with TRBD2. The CDR3 sequence is 19 residues long. J gave up 0 bases and V 3 bases, and 4 bases lay outside the gene matches. CDR1 and CDR2 (germline): LGHNA, YSLEER. Written as DNA, the CDR3 is TGCGCCAGCAGCCACCGACTAGCGGGGGGGCCCTCTGGGGCCAACGTCCTGACTTTC. This translates into CASSHRLAGGPSGANVLTF.

The chain has TRBV30 and TRBJ2-7; TRBD2 matches at 9 bases. CDR1 and CDR2 from the germline V gene are GTSNPN and SVGIG (reference sequence). The CDR3 is 16 residues long. The V and J ends lost 3 bases and 0 bases, in that order; junction bases with no gene match: 9. The CDR3 sequence is CAWREVGRGGSYEQYF. The DNA of the CDR3 is TGTGCCTGGAGGGAGGTTGGGCGGGGGGGCTCCTACGAGCAGTACTTC.

This clone was seen many times. The V gene is TRBV7-9, the J gene TRBJ1-2; D unresolved. The CDR3 extends over 13 amino acids. Germline loops: CDR1 SEHNR, CDR2 FQNEAQ (reference sequence). The CDR3 DNA follows: TGTGTGGCCATGGGAGGCCCCCCCTATGGCTACACCTTC. Its protein is CVAMGGPPYGYTF.

The chain is built from TRBV5-4 and TRBJ2-7; 10 bases match TRBD1. Germline CDR1 SGHNT, CDR2 YYREEE (reference sequence). The junction had 10 bases not matched to a gene; V was cut back by 2 bases and J by 2 bases. The CDR3 consists of 17 residues. The DNA of the CDR3 is TGTGCCAGCAGCTTAGGGGACAGGGGAGGAGTCGCCTACGAGCAGTACTTC. Protein product: CASSLGDRGGVAYEQYF.

This chain links TRBV12-3 or TRBV12-4 with TRBJ2-1; TRBD2 is a possible D gene (5 bases). The CDR3 spans 13 residues. Trimming took 6 bases from V and 4 from J, leaving 10 bases between them. The CDR3 nucleotides read TGTGCCAGCAGCCTACTAGAATACAATGAGCAGTTCTTC. This sequence encodes CASSLLEYNEQFF.

This rearrangement joins TRBV28 to TRBJ2-6, with 7 bases matching TRBD1. This CDR3 has 18 residues. Looked up from germline, CDR1 is MDHEN and CDR2 is SYDVKM. V shed 2 bases and J 0 bases; nucleotides not matched to a gene: 7. This chain's CDR3 is CASSLVQGSSSGANVLTF. CDR3 coding DNA: TGTGCCAGCAGTTTAGTACAGGGGAGCTCCTCTGGGGCCAACGTCCTGACTTTC.

This chain links TRBV28 with TRBJ2-1, with D perhaps TRBD1 (6 bases). The CDR3 has 14 amino acids. Germline assignment: CDR1 MDHEN and CDR2 SYDVKM. The germline V and J ends were trimmed by 6 bases and 5 bases, with 14 bases remaining between them. The CDR3 coding sequence is TGTGCCAGCAGGTCCCAAGGGGGAAACAATGAGCAGTTCTTC. It is translated as CASRSQGGNNEQFF.